A single sample gave rise to the 22 T cell receptor beta chains below, sequenced in a study of OX40 agonist ivuxolimab in advanced cancers. Only in-frame clones appear in the TCRdb table, and some are missing; sequencing was by immunoSEQ multiplex PCR. The sample lists roughly 76,000 clones; around 84% were seen once. Sample: CD4+ or CD8+ T cells sorted from blood, taken in a trial of the OX40 agonist ivuxolimab. These receptors were collected from an adult with an advanced solid tumor such as melanoma, head and neck, liver or kidney cancer.

The chain joins TRBV6-1 to TRBJ1-1, with D maybe TRBD1 (5 bases). V was trimmed by 4 bases and J by 0 bases, leaving 21 bases between them. CDR1 and CDR2 (germline): MNHNS, SASEGT. The CDR3 is made up of 18 amino acids. CDR3 sequence: CASSARPGRQRMNTEAFF. In nucleotides, the CDR3 is TGTGCCAGCAGTGCCCGACCGGGCCGACAGAGAATGAACACTGAAGCTTTCTTT.

In this sample, this clone turned up once. The gene calls are TRBV9 and TRBJ2-1; perhaps TRBD1 as D (5 bases). V was trimmed by 2 bases and J by 7 bases, leaving 16 bases between them. Germline CDR1 and CDR2: SGDLS and YYNGEE. The CDR3 length is 15 residues. The CDR3 is CASSVGQGWVNEQFF. In DNA form, the CDR3 reads TGTGCCAGCAGCGTCGGGCAGGGATGGGTTAATGAGCAGTTCTTC.

V gene TRBV7-2 combines with J gene TRBJ1-5; D unresolved. Germline V gives CDR1 SGHTA, CDR2 FQGNSA. V gave up 6 bases and J gave up 3 bases, with 12 bases separating them. CDR3 size: 14 residues. The CDR3 sequence is CASSLGGYNQPQHF. DNA of the CDR3: TGTGCCAGCAGTTTGGGAGGGTACAATCAGCCCCAGCATTTT.

This clone has more than one count but fewer than ten. The CDR3 spells CASSVYTENTEAFF. The CDR3 bases are TGCGCCAGCAGTGTTTACACGGAGAACACTGAAGCTTTCTTT. The chain recombines TRBV10-2 with TRBJ1-1; D ambiguous. V was cut by 4 bases and J by 1 base, with 10 bases left in between. This CDR3 has 14 amino acids. Germline V gene lookup returns CDR1 WSHSY and CDR2 SAAADI.

The chain joins TRBV4-2 to TRBJ2-1; perhaps TRBD2 as D (6 bases). Trimming shortened V by 0 bases and J by 4 bases, and 25 bases separated the two germline ends. The CDR3 totals 20 residues. Germline CDR1 and CDR2: LGHNA and YNFKEQ. CDR3 residues: CASSQEGPGLAGTVYNEQFF. For the CDR3, the DNA is TGTGCCAGCAGCCAAGAAGGCCCAGGTTTGGCGGGGACCGTTTACAATGAGCAGTTCTTC.

This chain connects TRBV5-1 to TRBJ2-5; TRBD2 matches 12 bases. After removal of 4 bases from V and 3 bases from J, the junction contained 10 bases not matched to a gene. Germline V lookup: CDR1 SGHRS, CDR2 YFSETQ. The CDR3 is 17 residues long. This CDR3 reads CASSLGLAGSQKETQYF. The DNA of the CDR3 is TGCGCCAGCAGCCTCGGACTAGCGGGGAGCCAAAAAGAGACCCAGTACTTC.

This clone occurred once. The rearrangement uses TRBV7-9 and TRBJ2-1; 9 bases match TRBD1. Trimming removed 4 bases from V and 8 bases from J; junction bases left unmatched: 18. The germline V gene has CDR1 SEHNR and CDR2 FQNEAQ (reference sequence). The CDR3 contains 18 residues. CDR3 protein: CASSSTNWGQGIPHEQFF. The CDR3 region has the DNA TGTGCCAGCAGCTCGACTAATTGGGGACAGGGAATTCCGCATGAGCAGTTCTTC.

The rearrangement links TRBV7-3 to TRBJ2-3; 14 bases align to TRBD2. This CDR3 contains 15 residues. Germline CDR1 reads SGHTA; CDR2 reads FQGTGA. The V segment lost 3 bases and the J segment 5 bases; nucleotides outside the gene matches: 1. CDR3 protein: CASSLGLAGVDTQYF. In DNA form, the CDR3 reads TGTGCCAGCAGCTTGGGACTAGCGGGGGTAGATACGCAGTATTTT.

This chain uses TRBV28 with TRBJ2-5, with TRBD2 identical over 7 bases. This CDR3 contains 14 residues. V trimming: 5 bases; J trimming: 7 bases; junction bases outside the gene matches: 10. The germline V gene encodes CDR1 MDHEN and CDR2 SYDVKM. DNA for the CDR3: TGTGCCAGCAGTCCCGGGGGGACCGCGAGGACCCAGTACTTC. Its translation is CASSPGGTARTQYF. Supplemented by reference TRBV28 and TRBJ2-5, the full variable domain reads DVKVTQSSRYLVKRTGEKVFLECVQDMDHENMFWYRQDPGLGLRLIYFSYDVKMKEKGDIPEGYSVSREKKERFSLILESASTNQTSMYLCASSPGGTARTQYFGPGTRLLVL.

The chain employs TRBV6-1 and TRBJ2-1, with TRBD2 as a possible D gene (5 bases). The CDR3 runs to 13 residues. V gave up 4 bases and J gave up 5 bases, with 9 bases separating them. Germline V CDR1 and CDR2: MNHNS, SASEGT. The CDR3 DNA reads as TGTGCCAGCAGTGGAGGGTCCAACAATGAGCAGTTCTTC. This sequence encodes CASSGGSNNEQFF.

The sample holds one count of this clone. The chain combines TRBV5-8 with TRBJ2-5; 10 bases are shared with TRBD1. J lost 5 bases, V lost 3 bases, and 4 bases had no gene match. Germline CDR1 is SGHTS and CDR2 is YDEGEE. This CDR3 region has 14 residues. CDR3 protein: CASSSGQGSETQYF. The CDR3 DNA sequence: TGTGCCAGCAGCTCGGGACAGGGGAGTGAGACCCAGTACTTC.

The chain carries TRBV19 and TRBJ2-3; D not certain. V was pared by 7 bases and J by 4 bases, with 15 bases between. The CDR3 sequence is 14 residues long. Germline-derived CDR1 and CDR2 are LNHDA and SQIVND (reference sequence). This CDR3 is CASTVSTGPDTQYF. CDR3 nucleotides: TGTGCCAGTACCGTAAGTACCGGGCCAGATACGCAGTATTTT.

The chain couples TRBV7-2 to TRBJ1-3; D call uncertain. Germline values: CDR1 SGHTA, CDR2 FQGNSA. V lost 4 bases and J lost 0, with 7 bases in between. The CDR3 contains 14 residues. The CDR3 loop is CASSSQNSGNTIYF. The CDR3 nucleotides are TGTGCCAGCAGCTCACAGAACTCTGGAAACACCATATATTTT.

Here the CDR3 DNA reads TGTGCCAGCAGTTTAGGGGGCGGGGTAGGAAATGAGCAGTTCTTC. It encodes CASSLGGGVGNEQFF. This chain uses TRBV28 with TRBJ2-1, with D perhaps given as TRBD1 or TRBD2 (6 bases each). There are 15 residues in the CDR3. The germline CDR1 and CDR2 sequences are MDHEN and SYDVKM. The ends were cut back, 2 bases at V and 7 bases at J, with 15 bases in the middle.

The rearrangement links TRBV5-4 to TRBJ1-2, with D perhaps TRBD1 (5 bases). The ends were cut back, 4 bases at V and 5 bases at J, with 12 bases in the middle. The CDR3 runs 13 residues. Germline V gene sequence: CDR1 SGHNT, CDR2 YYREEE (reference sequence). The CDR3 loop reads CASSPGAQYGYTF. In DNA form, the CDR3 reads TGTGCCAGCAGCCCTGGGGCACAATATGGCTACACCTTC. The variable domain in full, completed from reference TRBV5-4 and TRBJ1-2, reads ETGVTQSPTHLIKTRGQQVTLRCSSQSGHNTVSWYQQALGQGPQFIFQYYREEENGRGNFPPRFSGLQFPNYSSELNVNALELDDSALYLCASSPGAQYGYTFGSGTRLTVV.

The V and J genes are TRBV30 and TRBJ2-1; no reliable D call. CDR3 length equals 14 residues. CDR1 is GTSNPN and CDR2 is SVGIG in the germline V gene (reference sequence). With 1 base removed from V and 5 bases from J, the gap between germline ends came to 12 bases. The CDR3 is CAWSASSANNEQFF. The CDR3 nucleotides read TGTGCCTGGAGTGCCTCCTCGGCCAACAATGAGCAGTTCTTC.

The V and J genes are TRBV6-5 and TRBJ1-5; D remains ambiguous. CDR1 and CDR2 (germline): MNHEY, SVGAGI. V was clipped by 0 bases and J by 4 bases, with 10 bases between them. This CDR3 contains 15 residues. The CDR3 protein is CASSYSPAINQPQHF. DNA of the CDR3: TGTGCCAGCAGTTACTCCCCGGCCATAAATCAGCCCCAGCATTTT.

The chain carries TRBV27 and TRBJ2-2; D is possibly TRBD1 or TRBD2 (6 bases each). This CDR3 region has 20 residues. Trimming cost V 5 bases and J 0 bases, with 25 bases left between them. Germline CDR1 reads MNHEY; CDR2 reads SMNVEV (reference sequence). CDR3 sequence (DNA): TGTGCCAGCAGTCGGCATAGAGGAGGGGCAGGGGACGCGAACACCGGGGAGCTGTTTTTT. It yields the protein CASSRHRGGAGDANTGELFF.

This chain connects TRBV7-3 to TRBJ1-2, with D unclear. The CDR3 totals 14 residues. The V and J ends lost 4 bases and 4 bases respectively, with 13 bases between them. CDR1 and CDR2 (germline): SGHTA, FQGTGA. DNA for the CDR3: TGTGCCAGCAGCTCTGGACCTGGAGGCTATGGCTACACCTTC. It codes for CASSSGPGGYGYTF.

This chain links TRBV6-5 with TRBJ2-1, with D perhaps TRBD2 (6 bases). V lost 11 bases and J lost 4, with 15 bases in between. The CDR3 loop spans 13 amino acids. Germline CDR1 is MNHEY and CDR2 is SVGAGI. This CDR3 is CASRGGAYNEQFF. CDR3 sequence (DNA): TGTGCCTCCCGGGGCGGGGCGTACAATGAGCAGTTCTTC.

The CDR3 loop reads CASSQERGVENIQYF. CDR3 coding DNA: TGTGCCAGCAGCCAAGAGCGGGGGGTTGAAAACATTCAGTACTTC. The chain employs TRBV14 and TRBJ2-4; 8 bases line up with TRBD2. Germline V gives CDR1 SGHDN, CDR2 FVKESK. The CDR3 has 15 amino acids. V gave up 0 bases and J gave up 5 bases; unmatched junction bases: 3.

The J gene is TRBJ2-3, the V gene TRBV7-9; D is undetermined. Germline V gene sequence: CDR1 SEHNR, CDR2 FQNEAQ (reference sequence). The CDR3 consists of 13 residues. V dropped 11 bases and J dropped 0 bases, with 12 bases sitting between them. CDR3 DNA sequence: TGTGCCGGACGCATAACTAGCACAGATACGCAGTATTTT. It encodes CAGRITSTDTQYF.